The 23 T cell receptor beta chains listed next were all sequenced from one sample in a study of cytomegalovirus exposure and HLA in healthy donors. Vbeta (60) and Jbeta (13) primers were used in the PCR. Profiling relied on immunoSEQ multiplex PCR, and the TCRdb table lists in-frame clones only, not all of them. Of approximately 200,000 clones listed, about four fifths were seen once; the top ten hold 1.5%. Sequencing was done on a sample of PBMCs. These receptors all stem from a girl under 18 in good health and CMV-seropositive.

Here the CDR3 reads CASSQAHSNQPQHF. The CDR3, as DNA: TGCGCCAGCAGCCAAGCCCATAGCAATCAGCCCCAGCATTTT. V usage is TRBV4-1 and J usage is TRBJ1-5; D not certain. V was cut by 1 base and J by 0 bases, with 4 bases left in between. This CDR3 spans 14 amino acids. Germline V gene lookup returns CDR1 MGHRA and CDR2 YSYEKL.

The genes are TRBV19 and TRBJ1-3, with 8 bases matching TRBD1. J gave up 0 bases and V 1 base, and 11 bases lay outside the gene matches. Germline values: CDR1 LNHDA, CDR2 SQIVND (reference sequence). This CDR3 contains 19 residues. This CDR3 reads CASSIVFGTGPISGNTIYF. Here the CDR3 DNA reads TGTGCCAGTAGTATAGTTTTCGGGACAGGCCCCATCTCTGGAAACACCATATATTTT.

The chain links TRBV14 to TRBJ1-5; the D gene is possibly TRBD1 (5 bases). From germline, CDR1 is SGHDN and CDR2 FVKESK. V gave up 4 bases and J gave up 3 bases, with 13 bases separating them. The CDR3 covers 15 residues. DNA of the CDR3: TGTGCCAGCAGCCCTCTCAACAGGTTCAATCAGCCCCAGCATTTT. Translating it yields CASSPLNRFNQPQHF.

The gene calls are TRBV7-2 and TRBJ1-2; tentatively, D is TRBD1 (6 bases). V shed 4 bases and J shed 8 bases, with 14 bases lying between them. The V gene's germline CDR1 is SGHTA and CDR2 FQGNSA. This CDR3 has 13 amino acids. The CDR3 region is CASSYSGGDGYTF. For the CDR3, the DNA is TGTGCCAGCAGCTATAGTGGGGGCGACGGCTACACCTTC.

This rearrangement joins TRBV4-1 to TRBJ1-5; D is ambiguous. V gave up 4 bases and J gave up 5 bases, with 9 bases separating them. Germline lookup yields CDR1 MGHRA and CDR2 YSYEKL. The CDR3 has 13 residues. The CDR3 nucleotides read TGCGCCAGCAGCCCCAGCGGAGATCAGCCCCAGCATTTT. Its translation: CASSPSGDQPQHF.

The CDR3 region has the DNA TGCAGCGTTGAAAAAGGGGTCAACACTGAAGCTTTCTTT. Protein product: CSVEKGVNTEAFF. The chain is built from TRBV29-1 and TRBJ1-1; D may be TRBD1 (5 bases). Per the germline V gene, CDR1 is SQVTM and CDR2 is ANQGSEA. Trimming shortened V by 2 bases and J by 2 bases, and 9 bases separated the two germline ends. The CDR3 loop spans 13 amino acids.

V gene TRBV2 combines with J gene TRBJ1-3, with D hard to call. Deletions cut 2 bases from V and 0 bases from J, with 5 bases between. Looked up from germline, CDR1 is SNHLY and CDR2 is FYNNEI. This CDR3 comprises 14 residues. Here the CDR3 DNA reads TGTGCCAGCAGTGAAATCAGCTCTGGAAACACCATATATTTT. Translating gives CASSEISSGNTIYF.

The chain couples TRBV5-1 to TRBJ2-1, with unresolved D. In germline, CDR1 is SGHRS, CDR2 YFSETQ. This CDR3 is built from 14 residues. V was clipped by 0 bases and J by 8 bases, with 12 bases between them. CDR3 sequence: CASSLGIPSDEQFF. In nucleotides, the CDR3 is TGCGCCAGCAGCTTGGGGATCCCCAGCGATGAGCAGTTCTTC.

The J gene is TRBJ2-7, the V gene TRBV27; 11 bases match TRBD1. V was pared by 6 bases and J by 4 bases, with 11 bases of the junction left unmatched. Germline CDR1 MNHEY, CDR2 SMNVEV (reference sequence). The CDR3 runs to 16 residues. CDR3 sequence: CASRKGPDRGLYEQYF. The DNA for the CDR3 is TGTGCCAGCAGAAAGGGGCCGGACAGGGGGCTTTACGAGCAGTACTTC.

The V call is TRBV5-6, the J call TRBJ1-6, with 10 bases identical to TRBD1. In germline, CDR1 is SGHDT, CDR2 YYEEEE. The CDR3 has 15 amino acids. V was pared by 3 bases and J by 9 bases, with 6 bases of the junction left unmatched. CDR3: CASSSPGQGSSPLHF. The CDR3 DNA sequence: TGTGCCAGCAGCTCACCGGGACAGGGGTCTTCACCCCTCCACTTT.

The chain employs TRBV15 and TRBJ2-2, with TRBD1 as a possible D gene (5 bases). The CDR3 has 14 residues. Germline values: CDR1 LNHNV, CDR2 YYDKDF (reference sequence). The ends were cut back, 0 bases at V and 6 bases at J, with 8 bases in the middle. This CDR3 is CATSRDQGSGELFF. For the CDR3, the DNA is TGTGCCACCAGCAGAGATCAGGGATCCGGGGAGCTGTTTTTT.

J is TRBJ1-1 and V is TRBV15; 7 positions match TRBD1. The CDR3 has 15 residues. Per the germline V gene, CDR1 is LNHNV and CDR2 is YYDKDF (reference sequence). Unmatched junction bases numbered 10, after V lost 5 bases and J lost 4 bases. CDR3 sequence reads: CATSFRTGAGTEAFF. The CDR3 bases are TGTGCCACCAGCTTCCGAACAGGGGCCGGCACTGAAGCTTTCTTT.

Here the CDR3 DNA reads TGCGCCAGCAGCCGCAACAGAGCCAATGAGCAGTTCTTC. This codes for CASSRNRANEQFF. The gene calls are TRBV4-1 and TRBJ2-1, with unresolved D. CDR1 MGHRA and CDR2 YSYEKL come from the germline V gene. V was clipped by 4 bases and J by 6 bases, with 10 bases between them. This CDR3 spans 13 amino acids.

The chain combines TRBV5-6 with TRBJ2-3; D perhaps matches TRBD1 (6 bases). Deletions cut 4 bases from V and 2 bases from J, with 8 bases between. Germline assignment: CDR1 SGHDT and CDR2 YYEEEE. The CDR3 runs 13 residues. The DNA of the CDR3 is TGTGCCAGCAGCCGGACAGCCACAGATACGCAGTATTTT. It is translated as CASSRTATDTQYF.

The genes are TRBV6-5 and TRBJ2-5; 10 bases match TRBD2. The CDR3 is 15 residues long. Trimming cost V 6 bases and J 2 bases; bases outside gene matches: 6. Germline CDR1 and CDR2: MNHEY and SVGAGI. The CDR3 coding sequence is TGTGCCAGCAGCACAACTAGCGGGGCGCAAGAGACCCAGTACTTC. It yields the protein CASSTTSGAQETQYF.

The CDR3, as DNA: TGTGCCAGCAGCCAAGAAGATCAGCGGGGGCTTAGTAATGAGCAGTTCTTC. It codes for CASSQEDQRGLSNEQFF. The V gene is TRBV14, the J gene TRBJ2-1, with 8 bases that match TRBD2. V trimming: 0 bases; J trimming: 7 bases; junction bases outside the gene matches: 11. The CDR3 spans 17 residues. Germline assignment: CDR1 SGHDN and CDR2 FVKESK.

V and J are TRBV19 and TRBJ1-1; 7 bases align to TRBD1. The CDR3 runs to 13 residues. Germline CDR1 and CDR2: LNHDA and SQIVND (reference sequence). V lost 3 bases, J lost 5 bases, and 3 bases stayed unmatched. DNA of the CDR3: TGTGCCAGTAGTATGGCAGGGGGGACTGAAGCTTTCTTT. Translating gives CASSMAGGTEAFF.

The chain employs TRBV6-5 and TRBJ2-7, with D perhaps TRBD2 (7 bases). V was trimmed by 2 bases and J by 3 bases, leaving 14 bases between them. In germline, CDR1 is MNHEY, CDR2 SVGAGI. CDR3 length: 15 amino acids. CDR3 coding DNA: TGTGCCAGCAGTTACGGTGGGGGGGCGATCTACGAGCAGTACTTC. Residues: CASSYGGGAIYEQYF.

This rearrangement joins TRBV2 to TRBJ1-1, with TRBD1 as a possible D gene (5 bases). The V end lost 1 base, the J end lost 1 base, and 10 bases lay between the germline ends. The CDR3 runs to 15 residues. The germline CDR1 and CDR2 sequences are SNHLY and FYNNEI. The CDR3 region is CASSEVDIKNTEAFF. The CDR3 coding sequence is TGTGCCAGCAGTGAAGTGGACATAAAGAACACTGAAGCTTTCTTT.

The V gene is TRBV11-3, the J gene TRBJ1-1, with D unclear. The CDR3 has 14 residues. V was pared by 0 bases and J by 6 bases, with 11 bases between. The germline V gene encodes CDR1 SGHNT and CDR2 YENEEA. The CDR3 loop is CASSLERVGAEAFF. For the CDR3, the DNA is TGTGCCAGCAGCTTAGAACGAGTCGGGGCTGAAGCTTTCTTT.

This clone was counted a few times. This rearrangement joins TRBV15 to TRBJ1-2, with a possible D match to TRBD1 (5 bases). The germline CDR1 and CDR2 sequences are LNHNV and YYDKDF (reference sequence). The germline V and J ends were trimmed by 1 base and 2 bases, with 11 bases remaining between them. This CDR3 contains 15 residues. In DNA form, the CDR3 reads TGTGCCACCAGCAGAGGGGGCGAACGGAACTATGGCTACACCTTC. Translated: CATSRGGERNYGYTF.

The CDR3 nucleotides read TGTGCCAGCAGCTTGGTGTCCAATCGGGGCACTGAAGCTTTCTTT. It translates to CASSLVSNRGTEAFF. The V gene is TRBV5-6, the J gene TRBJ1-1; D not certain. This CDR3 contains 15 residues. Germline V gene data show CDR1 as SGHDT and CDR2 as YYEEEE. The germline V and J ends were trimmed by 0 bases and 4 bases, with 13 bases remaining between them. Full variable domain (remainder filled in from reference TRBV5-6 and TRBJ1-1): DAGVTQSPTHLIKTRGQQVTLRCSPKSGHDTVSWYQQALGQGPQFIFQYYEEEERQRGNFPDRFSGHQFPNYSSELNVNALLLGDSALYLCASSLVSNRGTEAFFGQGTRLTVV.

This clone was detected a few times. The chain joins TRBV10-3 to TRBJ1-6, with TRBD1 identical over 7 bases. V shed 5 bases, J shed 8 bases, and the junction held 6 bases outside the gene matches. Germline-derived CDR1 and CDR2 are ENHRY and SYGVKD. CDR3 size: 14 residues. DNA of the CDR3: TGTGCCATCAGTCAGACAGGGAGCGATTCACCCCTCCACTTT. Translated, it gives CAISQTGSDSPLHF.